The rows below give T cell receptor beta chains drawn from one sample of a study of human T cells and chemical hapten exposure. MiXCR was run by TCRdb on the RACE reads, yielding one entry per CDR3 protein. In the table there are approximately 80,000 distinct CDR3 sequences, 11% of which are singletons. This material consisted of whole blood, taken in connection with sensitization to the hapten diphenylcyclopropenone (DPC). These TCRs come from a woman aged 50 to 65 with alopecia areata. Some clones in this sample may be carry-over from other donors' samples. Both conserved end residues are part of each CDR3. The D gene is left open where the match is weak. The listing skips clone size in some rows; elsewhere it reads once, few, many or a size class.

size	D	length	V	J	DNA	CDR3
few	.	16	TRBV5-1	TRBJ1-1	TGCGCCAGCAGCCCAGGACAGCTAGTCATGAACACTGAAGCTTTCTTT	CASSPGQLVMNTEAFF
.	.	13	TRBV6-1	TRBJ1-5	TGTGCCAGCAGTGGCGGCCTTTCCCGGCCCCAGCATTTT	CASSGGLSRPQHF
.	TRBD1	13	TRBV12-3/TRBV12-4	TRBJ1-2	TGTGCCAGCACAGGGGGCGGCAACTATGGCTACACCTTC	CASTGGGNYGYTF
many	TRBD2	17	TRBV7-9	TRBJ2-5	TGTGCCAGCAGCTCCGGGTTCGGACTAGCGGGCCAAGAGACCCAGTACTTC	CASSSGFGLAGQETQYF
.	.	15	TRBV6-6	TRBJ2-7	TGTGCCAACAGTGGCGGGGGCGGCAGCTCCTACGAGCAGTACTTC	CANSGGGGSSYEQYF
few	.	14	TRBV5-1	TRBJ2-5	TGCGCCAGCAGCTTGATTGGCAGAAAAGAGACCCAGTACTTC	CASSLIGRKETQYF
.	.	12	TRBV11-3	TRBJ2-7	TGTGCCAGCAGCGGGCCTTCCTACGAGCAGTACTTC	CASSGPSYEQYF
few	.	12	TRBV28	TRBJ1-1	TGTGCCACTGCCCGGACGAACACTGAAGCTTTCTTT	CATARTNTEAFF
few	TRBD2	15	TRBV7-3	TRBJ2-3	TGTGCCAGCAGCCCCCGACTAGCGGAAACAGATACGCAGTATTTT	CASSPRLAETDTQYF
many	.	14	TRBV6-6	TRBJ2-5	TGTGCCAGCATTGATGCGGGAACACAAGAGACCCAGTACTTC	CASIDAGTQETQYF
.	.	11	TRBV12-3/TRBV12-4	TRBJ1-1	TGTGCCAGCAGTTTTGGGGCTGTGACTTTCTTT	CASSFGAVTFF
few	.	12	TRBV29-1	TRBJ2-2	TGCAGCGTTGTAGGGGGGGGCGAGGAGCTGTTTTTT	CSVVGGGEELFF
many	.	14	TRBV6-5	TRBJ1-3	TGTGCCAGCAGTGCCGAGAGATCTGGAAACACCATATATTTT	CASSAERSGNTIYF
few	.	13	TRBV5-1	TRBJ2-1	TGCGCCAGCAGCCCGTATTGGGGCAATGAGCAGTTCTTC	CASSPYWGNEQFF
.	.	14	TRBV30	TRBJ1-1	TGTGCCTGGAGTGGGAGGGTCTCAGGCACTGAAGCTTTCTTT	CAWSGRVSGTEAFF
many	.	12	TRBV18	TRBJ1-2	TGTGCCAGCTCACCTACGGGGGACGGCTACACCTTC	CASSPTGDGYTF
many	TRBD2	16	TRBV27	TRBJ2-7	TGTGCCAGCAGTTTTTCCGGGACTAGCGGGTCCTACGAGCAGTACTTC	CASSFSGTSGSYEQYF
few	.	16	TRBV11-1	TRBJ2-1	TGTGCCTCTCGGTTCGCGTTCGGGTTGCGGTCAAATGAGCAGTTCTTC	CASRFAFGLRSNEQFF
many	TRBD1	15	TRBV28	TRBJ2-2	TGTGCCAGCAGATCCGGGACAGGGGACACCGGGGAGCTGTTTTTT	CASRSGTGDTGELFF
many	TRBD1	13	TRBV7-8	TRBJ1-1	TGTGCCAGCAGCTTAAAACAGGGGACTGAAGCTTTCTTT	CASSLKQGTEAFF
few	.	16	TRBV7-3	TRBJ2-6	TGTGCCAGCAGCGTAGCGACAGGCTCTGGGGCCAACGTCCTGACTTTC	CASSVATGSGANVLTF
many	.	14	TRBV19	TRBJ1-2	TGTGCCAGTAGTATAGGGACCTACAGGGATGGCTACACCTTC	CASSIGTYRDGYTF
few	.	15	TRBV14	TRBJ1-3	TGTGCCAGCAGCCGCAAACAGAGCTCTGGAAACACCATATATTTT	CASSRKQSSGNTIYF